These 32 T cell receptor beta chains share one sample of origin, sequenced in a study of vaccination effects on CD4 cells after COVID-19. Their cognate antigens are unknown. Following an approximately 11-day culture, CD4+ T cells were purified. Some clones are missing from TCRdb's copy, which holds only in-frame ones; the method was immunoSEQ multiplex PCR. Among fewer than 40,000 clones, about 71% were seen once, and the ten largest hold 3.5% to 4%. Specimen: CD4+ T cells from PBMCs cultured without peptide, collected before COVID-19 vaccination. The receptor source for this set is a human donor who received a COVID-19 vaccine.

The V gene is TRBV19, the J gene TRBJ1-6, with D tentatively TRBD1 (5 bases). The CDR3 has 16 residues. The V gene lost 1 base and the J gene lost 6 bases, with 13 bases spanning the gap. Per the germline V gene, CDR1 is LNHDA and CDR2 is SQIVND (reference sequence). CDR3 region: CASSIARGVTNSPLHF. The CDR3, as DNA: TGTGCCAGTAGTATAGCACGGGGGGTAACTAATTCACCCCTCCACTTT.

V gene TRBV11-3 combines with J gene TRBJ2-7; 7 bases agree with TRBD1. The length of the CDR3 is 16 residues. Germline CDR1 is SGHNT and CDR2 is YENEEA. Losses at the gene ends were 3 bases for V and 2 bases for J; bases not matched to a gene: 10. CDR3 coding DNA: TGTGCCAGCAGCTTGGAAGGACAGGACAGTGCCTACGAGCAGTACTTC. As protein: CASSLEGQDSAYEQYF. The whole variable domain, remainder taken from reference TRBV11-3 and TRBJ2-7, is EAGVVQSPRYKIIEKKQPVAFWCNPISGHNTLYWYLQNLGQGPELLIRYENEEAVDDSQLPKDRFSAERLKGVDSTLKIQPAELGDSAVYLCASSLEGQDSAYEQYFGPGTRLTVT.

DNA for the CDR3: TGTGCCAGCAGAAGGACAGGTAATCAGCCCCAGCATTTT. Encoded protein: CASRRTGNQPQHF. The rearrangement uses TRBV12-3 or TRBV12-4 and TRBJ1-5; 7 nucleotides align to TRBD1. The V gene end was trimmed by 6 bases and the J gene end by 4 bases; junction bases not matched to a gene: 3. This CDR3 comprises 13 residues.

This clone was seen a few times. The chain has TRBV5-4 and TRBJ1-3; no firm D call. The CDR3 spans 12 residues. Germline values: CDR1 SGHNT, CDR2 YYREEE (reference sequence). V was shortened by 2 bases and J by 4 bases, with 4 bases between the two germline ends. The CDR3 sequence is CASSFQGNTIYF. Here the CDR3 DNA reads TGTGCCAGCAGCTTTCAAGGAAACACCATATATTTT.

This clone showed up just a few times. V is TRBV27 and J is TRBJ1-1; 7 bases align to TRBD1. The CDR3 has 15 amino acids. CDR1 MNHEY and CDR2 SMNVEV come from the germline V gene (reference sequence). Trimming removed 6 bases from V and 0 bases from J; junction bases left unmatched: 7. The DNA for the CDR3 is TGTGCCAGCAGAACCGGACAGGCCATGAACACTGAAGCTTTCTTT. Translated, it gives CASRTGQAMNTEAFF.

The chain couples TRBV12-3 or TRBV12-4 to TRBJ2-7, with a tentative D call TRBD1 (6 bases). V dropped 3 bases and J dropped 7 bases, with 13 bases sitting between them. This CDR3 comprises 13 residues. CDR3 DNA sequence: TGTGCCAGCAGTTTTTTCGAAGGGGGAGAGCAGTACTTC. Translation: CASSFFEGGEQYF.

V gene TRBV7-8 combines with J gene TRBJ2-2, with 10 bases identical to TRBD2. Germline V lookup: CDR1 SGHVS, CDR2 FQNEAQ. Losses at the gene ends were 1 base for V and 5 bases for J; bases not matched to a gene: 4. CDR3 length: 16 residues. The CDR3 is CASSLVSGRGTGELFF. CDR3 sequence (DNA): TGTGCCAGCAGCTTAGTGAGCGGGAGGGGTACCGGGGAGCTGTTTTTT.

CDR3 sequence reads: CASGGETSGYQETQYF. The CDR3 DNA reads as TGTGCCAGCGGGGGTGAAACTAGCGGGTACCAAGAGACCCAGTACTTC. The V call is TRBV3-1 (or the pseudogene TRBV3-2), the J call TRBJ2-5; 9 nucleotides align to TRBD2. V lost 8 bases and J lost 0; bases outside the gene matches: 10. Germline values: CDR1 LGHDT, CDR2 YNNKEL (reference sequence). The CDR3 spans 16 residues.

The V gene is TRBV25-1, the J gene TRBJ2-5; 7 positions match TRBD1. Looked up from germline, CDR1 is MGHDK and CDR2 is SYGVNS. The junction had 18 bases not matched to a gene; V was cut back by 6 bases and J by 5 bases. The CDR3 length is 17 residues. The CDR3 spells CASSGNRGRYIGETQYF. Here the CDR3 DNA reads TGTGCCAGCAGCGGGAACAGGGGCCGCTACATAGGGGAGACCCAGTACTTC.

The CDR3 nucleotides are TGTGCCAGCAGCCAAGAAGGTTTAGGACTAGCGGGATATACGCAGTATTTT. Amino acids: CASSQEGLGLAGYTQYF. The chain recombines TRBV3-1 (or the pseudogene TRBV3-2) with TRBJ2-3, with 12 nucleotides matching TRBD2. CDR3 size: 17 residues. Germline loops: CDR1 LGHDT, CDR2 YNNKEL (reference sequence). Trimming cost V 0 bases and J 7 bases; bases outside gene matches: 8.

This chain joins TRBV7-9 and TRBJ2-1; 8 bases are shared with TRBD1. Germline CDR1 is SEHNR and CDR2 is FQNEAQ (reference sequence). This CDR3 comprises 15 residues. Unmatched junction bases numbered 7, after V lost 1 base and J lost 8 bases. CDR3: CASSLGGQGAYEQFF. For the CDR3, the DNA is TGTGCCAGCAGCTTAGGGGGGCAGGGGGCCTATGAGCAGTTCTTC.

Written as DNA, the CDR3 is TGCGCCAGCAGCCAAGGTGAAGGGCCTGACTATGGCTACACCTTC. Protein: CASSQGEGPDYGYTF. The V and J genes are TRBV4-1 and TRBJ1-2; D uncertain. CDR1 is MGHRA and CDR2 is YSYEKL in the germline V gene. V was cut by 1 base and J by 3 bases, with 12 bases left in between. CDR3 size: 15 residues.

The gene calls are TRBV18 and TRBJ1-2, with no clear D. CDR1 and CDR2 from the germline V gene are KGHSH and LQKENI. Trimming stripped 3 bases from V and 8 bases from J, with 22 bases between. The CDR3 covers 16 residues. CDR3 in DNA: TGTGCCAGCTCACCGCCAGTCGTATTAGCCAATGGGGGCTACACCTTC. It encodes CASSPPVVLANGGYTF.

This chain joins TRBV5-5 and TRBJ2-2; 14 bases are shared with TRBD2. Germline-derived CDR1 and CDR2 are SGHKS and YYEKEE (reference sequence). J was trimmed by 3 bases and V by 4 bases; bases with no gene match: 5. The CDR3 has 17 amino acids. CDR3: CASSNGTSGGYTGELFF. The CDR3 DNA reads TGTGCCAGCAGCAACGGGACTAGCGGGGGATACACCGGGGAGCTGTTTTTT. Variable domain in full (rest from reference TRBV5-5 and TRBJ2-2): DAGVTQSPTHLIKTRGQQVTLRCSPISGHKSVSWYQQVLGQGPQFIFQYYEKEERGRGNFPDRFSARQFPNYSSELNVNALLLGDSALYLCASSNGTSGGYTGELFFGEGSRLTVL.

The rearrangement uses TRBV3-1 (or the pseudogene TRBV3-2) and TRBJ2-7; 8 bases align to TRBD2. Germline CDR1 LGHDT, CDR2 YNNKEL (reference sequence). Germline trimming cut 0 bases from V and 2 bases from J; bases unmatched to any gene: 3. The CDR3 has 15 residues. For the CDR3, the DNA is TGTGCCAGCAGCCAAGATGCGGGGGGCACCTACGAGCAGTACTTC. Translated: CASSQDAGGTYEQYF.

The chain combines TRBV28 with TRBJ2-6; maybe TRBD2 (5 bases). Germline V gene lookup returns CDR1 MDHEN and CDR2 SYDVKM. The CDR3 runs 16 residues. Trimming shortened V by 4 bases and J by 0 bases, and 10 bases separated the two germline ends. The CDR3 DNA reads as TGTGCCAGCAGTTCGCCTAGCACCTCTGGGGCCAACGTCCTGACTTTC. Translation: CASSSPSTSGANVLTF.

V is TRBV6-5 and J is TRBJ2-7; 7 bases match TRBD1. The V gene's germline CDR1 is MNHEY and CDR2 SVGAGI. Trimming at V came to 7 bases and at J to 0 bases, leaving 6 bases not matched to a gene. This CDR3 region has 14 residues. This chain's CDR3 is CASIRTGSSYEQYF. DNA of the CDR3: TGTGCCAGCATTCGGACAGGATCCTCCTACGAGCAGTACTTC.

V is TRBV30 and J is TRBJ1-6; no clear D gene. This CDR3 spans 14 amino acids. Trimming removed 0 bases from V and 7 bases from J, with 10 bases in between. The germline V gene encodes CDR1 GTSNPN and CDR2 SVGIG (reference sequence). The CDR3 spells CAWSVGQVNSPLHF. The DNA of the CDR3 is TGTGCCTGGAGTGTGGGTCAGGTCAATTCACCCCTCCACTTT.

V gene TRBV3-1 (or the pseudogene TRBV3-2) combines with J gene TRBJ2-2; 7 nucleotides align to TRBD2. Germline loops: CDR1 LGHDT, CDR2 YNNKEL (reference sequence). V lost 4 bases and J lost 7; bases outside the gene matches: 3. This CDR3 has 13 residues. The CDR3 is CASSRGGDGELFF. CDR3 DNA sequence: TGTGCCAGCAGCCGCGGGGGTGACGGGGAGCTGTTTTTT.

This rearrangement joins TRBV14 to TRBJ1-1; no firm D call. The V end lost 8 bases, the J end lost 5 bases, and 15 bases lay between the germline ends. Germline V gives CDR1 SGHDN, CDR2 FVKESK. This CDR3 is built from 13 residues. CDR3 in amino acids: CASQDSAATEAFF. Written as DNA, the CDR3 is TGTGCCAGCCAGGACTCGGCGGCTACTGAAGCTTTCTTT.

Written as DNA, the CDR3 is TGTGCCTGGAGTGTAGAAAGGGTTAACTATGGCTACACCTTC. Protein product: CAWSVERVNYGYTF. This rearrangement joins TRBV30 to TRBJ1-2, with D unclear. V lost 0 bases and J lost 1, with 9 bases in between. Germline CDR1 GTSNPN, CDR2 SVGIG (reference sequence). CDR3 length: 14 amino acids. Complete variable domain (other parts from reference TRBV30 and TRBJ1-2): SQTIHQWPATLVQPVGSPLSLECTVEGTSNPNLYWYRQAAGRGLQLLFYSVGIGQISSEVPQNLSASRPQDRQFILSSKKLLLSDSGFYLCAWSVERVNYGYTFGSGTRLTVV.

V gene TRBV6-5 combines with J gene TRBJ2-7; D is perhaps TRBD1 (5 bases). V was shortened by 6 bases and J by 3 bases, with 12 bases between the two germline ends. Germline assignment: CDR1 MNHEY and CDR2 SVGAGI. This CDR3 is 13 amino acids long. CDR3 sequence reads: CASSRDRNYEQYF. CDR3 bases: TGTGCCAGCAGCCGCGACAGAAACTACGAGCAGTACTTC.

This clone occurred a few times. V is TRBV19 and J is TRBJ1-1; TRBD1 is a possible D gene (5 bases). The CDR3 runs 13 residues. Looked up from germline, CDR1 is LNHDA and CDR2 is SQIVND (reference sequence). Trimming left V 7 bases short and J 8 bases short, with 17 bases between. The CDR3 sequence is CASTPRPGLEAFF. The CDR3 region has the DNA TGTGCCAGTACCCCGCGGCCGGGACTGGAAGCTTTCTTT.

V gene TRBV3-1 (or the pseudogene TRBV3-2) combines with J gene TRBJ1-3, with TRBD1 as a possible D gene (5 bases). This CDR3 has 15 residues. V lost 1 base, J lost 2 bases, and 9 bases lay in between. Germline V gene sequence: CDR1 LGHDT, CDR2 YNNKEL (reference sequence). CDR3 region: CASSQGQFTGNTIYF. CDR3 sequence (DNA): TGTGCCAGCAGCCAAGGACAGTTCACTGGAAACACCATATATTTT.

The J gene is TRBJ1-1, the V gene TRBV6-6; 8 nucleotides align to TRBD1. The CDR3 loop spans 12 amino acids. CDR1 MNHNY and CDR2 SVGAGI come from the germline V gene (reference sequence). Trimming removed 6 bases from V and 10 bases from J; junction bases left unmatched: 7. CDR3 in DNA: TGTGCCAGCAGCCTGCAGGACAGGGCAGCTTTCTTT. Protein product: CASSLQDRAAFF.

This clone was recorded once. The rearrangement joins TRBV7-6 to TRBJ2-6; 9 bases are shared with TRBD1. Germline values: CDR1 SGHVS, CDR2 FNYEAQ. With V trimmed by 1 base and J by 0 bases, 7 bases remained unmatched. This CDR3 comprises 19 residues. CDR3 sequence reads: CASSLVRGTGHSGANVLTF. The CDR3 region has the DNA TGTGCCAGCAGCTTAGTTCGCGGGACAGGGCACTCTGGGGCCAACGTCCTGACTTTC.

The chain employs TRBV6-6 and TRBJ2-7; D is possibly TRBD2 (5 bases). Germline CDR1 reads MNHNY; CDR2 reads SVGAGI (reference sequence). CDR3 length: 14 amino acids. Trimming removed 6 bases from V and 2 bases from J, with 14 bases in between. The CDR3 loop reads CASSNAGSTYEQYF. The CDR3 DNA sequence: TGTGCCAGCAGCAACGCGGGCAGTACCTACGAGCAGTACTTC.

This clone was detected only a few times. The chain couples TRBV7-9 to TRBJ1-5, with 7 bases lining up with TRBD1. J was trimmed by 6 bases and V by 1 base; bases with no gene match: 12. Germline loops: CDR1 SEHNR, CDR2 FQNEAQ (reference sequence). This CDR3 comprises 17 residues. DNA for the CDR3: TGTGCCAGCAGCTTAGGACCGCGGGGGACAGAGATTCAGCCCCAGCATTTT. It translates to CASSLGPRGTEIQPQHF.

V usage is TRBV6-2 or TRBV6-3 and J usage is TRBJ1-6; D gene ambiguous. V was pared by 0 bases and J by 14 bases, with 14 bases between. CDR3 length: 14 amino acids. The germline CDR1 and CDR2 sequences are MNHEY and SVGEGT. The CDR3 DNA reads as TGTGCCAGCAGTTACTCGCAGGCCCCCGGGACCCTCCACTTT. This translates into CASSYSQAPGTLHF.

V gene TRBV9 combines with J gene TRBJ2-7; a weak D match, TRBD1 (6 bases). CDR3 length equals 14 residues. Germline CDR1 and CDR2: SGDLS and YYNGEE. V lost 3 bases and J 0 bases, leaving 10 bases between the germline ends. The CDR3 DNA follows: TGTGCCAGCAGCGAAGGACAGCTCTCCTACGAGCAGTACTTC. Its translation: CASSEGQLSYEQYF.

The CDR3 DNA follows: TGTGCCAGCAGCTCACGGGTTGGAGAGACCCAGTACTTC. Encoded protein: CASSSRVGETQYF. The rearrangement uses TRBV7-6 and TRBJ2-5; no reliable D call. The length of the CDR3 is 13 residues. The ends were cut back, 4 bases at V and 4 bases at J, with 10 bases in the middle. Germline V gene lookup returns CDR1 SGHVS and CDR2 FNYEAQ. The full variable domain, in which reference TRBV7-6 and TRBJ2-5 provide the parts outside the CDR3, is GAGVSQSPRYKVTKRGQDVALRCDPISGHVSLYWYRQALGQGPEFLTYFNYEAQQDKSGLPNDRFSAERPEGSISTLTIQRTEQRDSAMYRCASSSRVGETQYFGPGTRLLVL.

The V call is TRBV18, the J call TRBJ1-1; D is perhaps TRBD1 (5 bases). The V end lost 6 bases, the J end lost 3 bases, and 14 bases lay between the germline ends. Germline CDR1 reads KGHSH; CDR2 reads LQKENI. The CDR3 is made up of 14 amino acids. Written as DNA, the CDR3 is TGTGCCAGCTCCCGGACTGGGGGTCACACTGAAGCTTTCTTT. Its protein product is CASSRTGGHTEAFF. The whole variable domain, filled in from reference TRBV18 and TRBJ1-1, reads NAGVMQNPRHLVRRRGQEARLRCSPMKGHSHVYWYRQLPEEGLKFMVYLQKENIIDESGMPKERFSAEFPKEGPSILRIQQVVRGDSAAYFCASSRTGGHTEAFFGQGTRLTVV.